The next 17 T cell receptor beta chains were all read from a single sample in a study of vaccination and CD4 T cells after COVID-19. These receptors' targets are unknown. At the Johns Hopkins FTIC core, DNA taken from cultured CD4+ T cells was sequenced by way of the Oncomine TCR Beta short-read assay. TCRdb independently ran MiXCR on the PCR reads; one entry per CDR3 protein. This table holds 15,000 to 20,000 distinct CDR3 sequences, approximately 59% found once. Treatment defined: roughly 10-day PBMC culture with coronavirus spike peptide pools or control peptides (ViraFEST assay). Sequencing was performed on CD4+ T cells from blood, cultured in vitro, taken after SARS-CoV-2 vaccination. The receptors come from a human donor who had recovered from COVID-19.

This rearrangement joins TRBV7-2 to TRBJ2-3, with 7 bases lining up with TRBD1. Germline assignment: CDR1 SGHTA and CDR2 FQGNSA. The CDR3 extends over 15 amino acids. Trimming took 3 bases from V and 2 from J; bases not matched to a gene: 5. The CDR3, as DNA: TGTGCCAGCAGCTTCCAGGGACAGCTCACAGATACGCAGTATTTT. Translation: CASSFQGQLTDTQYF.

The chain is built from TRBV11-2 and TRBJ2-5; D gene ambiguous. The ends were cut back, 7 bases at V and 1 base at J, with 10 bases in the middle. CDR1 is SGHAT and CDR2 is FQNNGV in the germline V gene. The length of the CDR3 is 13 residues. The CDR3 DNA is TGTGCCAGCACCTTGAACAGCCAAGAGACCCAGTACTTC. Its protein product is CASTLNSQETQYF.

V is TRBV12-3 or TRBV12-4 and J is TRBJ2-2, with 9 bases lining up with TRBD1. This CDR3 is 17 amino acids long. Losses at the gene ends were 4 bases for V and 3 bases for J; bases not matched to a gene: 9. This CDR3 is CASSSPLDRGHTGELFF. The CDR3, as DNA: TGTGCCAGCAGTTCACCCCTGGACAGGGGACACACCGGGGAGCTGTTTTTT.

The sample holds a few counts of this clonotype. The CDR3 loop is CASRIAGVKDTQYF. The DNA for the CDR3 is TGTGCCAGCAGGATAGCGGGGGTGAAAGATACGCAGTATTTT. V and J are TRBV27 and TRBJ2-3; TRBD2 matches 9 bases. V shed 6 bases, J shed 5 bases, and the junction held 6 bases outside the gene matches. Germline V gene sequence: CDR1 MNHEY, CDR2 SMNVEV (reference sequence). The CDR3 extends over 14 amino acids.

This clonotype was seen more than once but under ten times. The chain employs TRBV11-3 and TRBJ2-7; the match to TRBD2 covers 11 bases. The CDR3 runs to 16 residues. After removal of 5 bases from V and 7 bases from J, the junction contained 13 bases not matched to a gene. Germline lookup yields CDR1 SGHNT and CDR2 YENEEA. The CDR3 reads CASSPGLAGSPGEQYF. Written as DNA, the CDR3 is TGTGCCAGCAGCCCTGGACTAGCGGGTTCCCCCGGGGAGCAGTACTTC.

V and J are TRBV7-8 and TRBJ1-2; D is unclear. CDR1 and CDR2 from the germline V gene are SGHVS and FQNEAQ. The ends were cut back, 2 bases at V and 3 bases at J, with 4 bases in the middle. The CDR3 is made up of 12 amino acids. CDR3: CASSLTDYGYTF. CDR3 DNA: TGTGCCAGCAGCTTAACGGACTATGGCTACACCTTC.

J is TRBJ1-6 and V is TRBV12-3 or TRBV12-4; 8 bases fit TRBD1. The CDR3 length is 16 residues. The V segment lost 1 base and the J segment 10 bases; nucleotides outside the gene matches: 9. The DNA for the CDR3 is TGTGCCAGCAGTTTAGGATTCAGGGGGCGCGAATCACCCCTCCACTTT. As protein: CASSLGFRGRESPLHF.

The J gene is TRBJ2-5, the V gene TRBV19, with TRBD1 matching 9 bases. The trim removed 5 bases at V and 5 bases at J, leaving 6 bases unmatched. Looked up from germline, CDR1 is LNHDA and CDR2 is SQIVND (reference sequence). This CDR3 has 14 amino acids. The CDR3 DNA is TGTGCCAGTAGTGTGGGACAGGGTCGGGAGACCCAGTACTTC. This translates into CASSVGQGRETQYF. Complete variable domain (other parts from reference TRBV19 and TRBJ2-5): DGGITQSPKYLFRKEGQNVTLSCEQNLNHDAMYWYRQDPGQGLRLIYYSQIVNDFQKGDIAEGYSVSREKKESFPLTVTSAQKNPTAFYLCASSVGQGRETQYFGPGTRLLVL.

The chain carries TRBV7-2 and TRBJ2-5; TRBD1 matches 8 bases. The CDR3 totals 15 residues. CDR1 SGHTA and CDR2 FQGNSA come from the germline V gene. After removal of 4 bases from V and 4 bases from J, the junction contained 8 bases not matched to a gene. DNA of the CDR3: TGTGCCAGCAGCTCGAGGACAGGGCACCGAGAGACCCAGTACTTC. This translates into CASSSRTGHRETQYF.

The V call is TRBV2, the J call TRBJ2-7; 10 bases are shared with TRBD1. The V segment lost 7 bases and the J segment 3 bases; nucleotides outside the gene matches: 6. This CDR3 is built from 14 residues. Germline CDR1 reads SNHLY; CDR2 reads FYNNEI. The CDR3 here is CASTRDRGNYEQYF. The CDR3 DNA follows: TGTGCCAGCACCCGGGACAGGGGAAACTACGAGCAGTACTTC.

The CDR3 bases are TGTGCCAGCAGCGGACTAGCGGGAGTGAACAATGAGCAGTTCTTC. Translated: CASSGLAGVNNEQFF. This chain uses TRBV2 with TRBJ2-1, with TRBD2 identical over 13 bases. This CDR3 contains 15 residues. V gave up 6 bases and J gave up 5 bases; unmatched junction bases: 4. Germline assignment: CDR1 SNHLY and CDR2 FYNNEI. Complete variable domain (other parts from reference TRBV2 and TRBJ2-1): EPEVTQTPSHQVTQMGQEVILRCVPISNHLYFYWYRQILGQKVEFLVSFYNNEISEKSEIFDDQFSVERPDGSNFTLKIRSTKLEDSAMYFCASSGLAGVNNEQFFGPGTRLTVL.

This chain connects TRBV6-5 to TRBJ1-1; D is ambiguous. The V gene lost 6 bases and the J gene lost 0 bases, with 14 bases spanning the gap. The germline gives CDR1 MNHEY, CDR2 SVGAGI. The CDR3 sequence is 15 residues long. CDR3 sequence (DNA): TGTGCCAGCAGGTACCTGGTGGAAATGAACACTGAAGCTTTCTTT. Its translation: CASRYLVEMNTEAFF.

The chain is built from TRBV28 and TRBJ2-6, with 7 bases aligning to TRBD2. Germline V gene data show CDR1 as MDHEN and CDR2 as SYDVKM. With V trimmed by 0 bases and J by 2 bases, 1 base remained unmatched. There are 16 residues in the CDR3. CDR3 protein: CASSLWGGTGANVLTF. In DNA form, the CDR3 reads TGTGCCAGCAGTTTATGGGGGGGGACTGGGGCCAACGTCCTGACTTTC.

The genes are TRBV11-2 and TRBJ2-5, with 8 bases matching TRBD1. Per germline, CDR1 SGHAT and CDR2 FQNNGV. The CDR3 extends over 15 amino acids. The V segment lost 5 bases and the J segment 6 bases; nucleotides outside the gene matches: 11. The CDR3 spells CASSPRTGILKTQYF. CDR3 coding DNA: TGTGCCAGCAGCCCAAGGACAGGGATCCTAAAGACCCAGTACTTC.

This clonotype was detected once. A junction boundary mismatches the germline segment, possibly from a read error. The V and J genes are TRBV19 and TRBJ1-5; TRBD1 is a possible D gene (5 bases). The germline V gene has CDR1 LNHDA and CDR2 SQIVND (reference sequence). The CDR3 runs to 11 residues. CDR3 sequence (DNA): TGTGCCAGTAGTATGGGACGGGGCCGCGATTTT. It translates to CASSMGRGRDF.

The rearrangement joins TRBV6-1 to TRBJ2-7; TRBD1 matches 10 bases. Germline CDR1 reads MNHNS; CDR2 reads SASEGT. V lost 6 bases and J lost 6; bases outside the gene matches: 8. The CDR3 has 14 residues. CDR3 sequence: CASRPGTGVSEQYF. In nucleotides, the CDR3 is TGTGCCAGCAGGCCCGGGACAGGGGTGTCCGAGCAGTACTTC.

In DNA, the CDR3 is TGTGCCAGCAGGACCCTGCGGGATAATTCACCCCTCCACTTT. Residues: CASRTLRDNSPLHF. This sequence joins TRBV6-1 and TRBJ1-6; no reliable D call. Germline-derived CDR1 and CDR2 are MNHNS and SASEGT. The ends were cut back, 6 bases at V and 5 bases at J, with 11 bases in the middle. This CDR3 has 14 residues.